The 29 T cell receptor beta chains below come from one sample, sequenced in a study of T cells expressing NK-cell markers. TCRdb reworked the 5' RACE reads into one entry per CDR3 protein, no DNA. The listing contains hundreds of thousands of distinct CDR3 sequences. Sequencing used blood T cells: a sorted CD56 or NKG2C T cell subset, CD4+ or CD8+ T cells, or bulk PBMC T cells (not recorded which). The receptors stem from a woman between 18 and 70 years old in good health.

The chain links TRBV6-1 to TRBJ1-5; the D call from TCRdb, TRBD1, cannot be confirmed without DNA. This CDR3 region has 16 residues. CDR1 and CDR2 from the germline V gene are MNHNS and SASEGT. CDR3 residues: CASSTPRGTSNQPQHF.

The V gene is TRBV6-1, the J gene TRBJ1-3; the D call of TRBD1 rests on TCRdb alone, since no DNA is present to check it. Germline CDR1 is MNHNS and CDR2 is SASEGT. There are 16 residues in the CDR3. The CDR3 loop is CASSLTWTRAGNTIYF.

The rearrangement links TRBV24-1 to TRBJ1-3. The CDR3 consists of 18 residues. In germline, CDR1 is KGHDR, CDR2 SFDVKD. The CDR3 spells CATSDLLPTHSSGNTIYF.

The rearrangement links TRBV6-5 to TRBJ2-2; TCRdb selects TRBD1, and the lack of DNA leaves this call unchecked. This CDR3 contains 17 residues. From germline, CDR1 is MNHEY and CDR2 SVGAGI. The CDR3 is CASSYSNQGGNTGELFF.

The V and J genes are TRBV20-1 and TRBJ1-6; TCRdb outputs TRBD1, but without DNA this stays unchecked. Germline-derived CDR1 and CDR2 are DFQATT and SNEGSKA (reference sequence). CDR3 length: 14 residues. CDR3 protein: CSAREGVGNSPLHF.

The CDR3 spells CASTPGNPYEQYF. The gene calls are TRBV6-1 and TRBJ2-7; TCRdb indicates TRBD1, and absent DNA this call remains unverified. The CDR3 contains 13 residues. Germline V gene sequence: CDR1 MNHNS, CDR2 SASEGT.

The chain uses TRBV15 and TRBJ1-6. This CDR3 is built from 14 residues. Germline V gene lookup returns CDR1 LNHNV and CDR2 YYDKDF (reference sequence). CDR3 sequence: CATLEGSYNSPLHF.

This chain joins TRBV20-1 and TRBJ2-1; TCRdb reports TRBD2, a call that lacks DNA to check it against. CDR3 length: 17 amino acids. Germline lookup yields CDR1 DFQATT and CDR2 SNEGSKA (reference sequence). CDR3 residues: CSARRGASPLYYNEQFF.

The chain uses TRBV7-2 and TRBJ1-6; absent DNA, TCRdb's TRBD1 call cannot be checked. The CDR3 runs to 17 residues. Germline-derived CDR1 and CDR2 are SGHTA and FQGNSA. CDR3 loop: CASSLVSSGRGNSPLHF.

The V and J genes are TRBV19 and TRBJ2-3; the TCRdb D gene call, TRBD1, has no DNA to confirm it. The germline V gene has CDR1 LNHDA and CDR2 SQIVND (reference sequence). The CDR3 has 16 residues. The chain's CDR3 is CASSLGGGFPPDTQYF.

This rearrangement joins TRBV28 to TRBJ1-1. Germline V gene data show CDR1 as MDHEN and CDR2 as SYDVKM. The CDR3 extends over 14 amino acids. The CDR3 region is CASSFSHRNTEAFF.

The CDR3: CSVLGRAMDTQYF. V usage is TRBV29-1 and J usage is TRBJ2-3; the D call from TCRdb, TRBD2, cannot be confirmed without DNA. Germline assignment: CDR1 SQVTM and CDR2 ANQGSEA. The CDR3 runs 13 residues.

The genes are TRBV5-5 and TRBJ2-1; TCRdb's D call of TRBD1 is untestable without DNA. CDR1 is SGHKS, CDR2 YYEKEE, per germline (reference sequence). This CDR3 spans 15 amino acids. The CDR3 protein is CASSPGAYSYNEQFF.

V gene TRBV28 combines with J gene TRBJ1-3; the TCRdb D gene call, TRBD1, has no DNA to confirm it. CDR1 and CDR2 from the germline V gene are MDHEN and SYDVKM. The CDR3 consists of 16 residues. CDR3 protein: CASSRRQGASGNTIYF.

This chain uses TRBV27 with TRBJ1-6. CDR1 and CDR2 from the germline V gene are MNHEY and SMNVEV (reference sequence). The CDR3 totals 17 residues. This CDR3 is CASSPSASYSYNSPLHF.

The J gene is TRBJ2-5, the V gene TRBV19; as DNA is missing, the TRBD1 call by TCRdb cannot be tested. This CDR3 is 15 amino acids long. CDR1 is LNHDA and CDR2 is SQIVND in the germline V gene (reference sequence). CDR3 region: CASKQGNERQETQYF.

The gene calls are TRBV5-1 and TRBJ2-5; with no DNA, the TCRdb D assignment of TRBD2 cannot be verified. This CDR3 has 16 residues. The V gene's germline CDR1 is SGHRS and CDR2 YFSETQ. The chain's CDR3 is CASSPTGGLVIETQYF.

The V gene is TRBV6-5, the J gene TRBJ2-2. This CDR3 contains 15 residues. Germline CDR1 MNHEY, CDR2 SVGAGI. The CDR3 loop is CASSYSGFTTGELFF.

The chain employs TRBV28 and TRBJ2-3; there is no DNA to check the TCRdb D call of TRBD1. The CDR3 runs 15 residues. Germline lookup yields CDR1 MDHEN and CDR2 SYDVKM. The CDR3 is CASRMTGGEPGTQYF. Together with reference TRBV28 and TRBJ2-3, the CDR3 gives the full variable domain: DVKVTQSSRYLVKRTGEKVFLECVQDMDHENMFWYRQDPGLGLRLIYFSYDVKMKEKGDIPEGYSVSREKKERFSLILESASTNQTSMYLCASRMTGGEPGTQYFGPGTRLTVL.

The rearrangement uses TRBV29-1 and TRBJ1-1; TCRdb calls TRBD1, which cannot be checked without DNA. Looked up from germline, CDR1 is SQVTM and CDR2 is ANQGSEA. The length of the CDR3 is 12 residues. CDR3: CSGDRVGTIAFF.

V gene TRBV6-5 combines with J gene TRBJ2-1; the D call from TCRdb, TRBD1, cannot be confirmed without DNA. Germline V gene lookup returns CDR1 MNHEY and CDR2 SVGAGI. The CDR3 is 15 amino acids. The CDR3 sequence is CASSFRDRAYNEQFF.

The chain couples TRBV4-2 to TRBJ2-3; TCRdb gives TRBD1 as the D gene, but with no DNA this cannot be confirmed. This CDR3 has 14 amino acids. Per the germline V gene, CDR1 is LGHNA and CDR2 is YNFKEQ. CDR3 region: CASSQGQGQDTQYF.

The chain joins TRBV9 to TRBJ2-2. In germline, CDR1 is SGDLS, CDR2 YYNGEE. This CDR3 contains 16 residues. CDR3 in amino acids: CASSVGVWGDTGELFF.

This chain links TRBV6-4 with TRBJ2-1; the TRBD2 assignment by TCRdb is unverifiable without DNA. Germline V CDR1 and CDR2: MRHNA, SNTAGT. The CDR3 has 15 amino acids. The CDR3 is CASSEGLAAYNEQFF.

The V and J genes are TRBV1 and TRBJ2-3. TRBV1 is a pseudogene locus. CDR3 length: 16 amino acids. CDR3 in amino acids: CTSSPTKCEDTDTQYF.

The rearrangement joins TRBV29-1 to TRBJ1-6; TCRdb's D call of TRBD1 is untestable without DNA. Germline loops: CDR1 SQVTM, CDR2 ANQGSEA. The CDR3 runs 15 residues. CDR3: CSVEWFDRDNSPLHF.

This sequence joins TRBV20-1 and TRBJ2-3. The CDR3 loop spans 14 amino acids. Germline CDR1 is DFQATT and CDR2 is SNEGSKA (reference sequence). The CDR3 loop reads CSARRRSGTDTQYF.

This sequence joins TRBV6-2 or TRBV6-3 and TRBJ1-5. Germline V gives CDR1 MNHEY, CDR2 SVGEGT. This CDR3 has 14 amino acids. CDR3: CASSYLVSNQPQHF.

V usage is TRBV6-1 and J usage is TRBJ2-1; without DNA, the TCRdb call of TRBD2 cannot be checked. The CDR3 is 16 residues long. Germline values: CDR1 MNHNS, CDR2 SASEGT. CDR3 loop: CASSLLARGPNNEQFF.